This entry lists 2 T cell receptor beta chains sequenced from one sample in a study of cytomegalovirus exposure and HLA in healthy donors (dated by TCRdb to the late 2010s). Libraries were built with the immunoSEQ multiplex PCR assay. Sourced from immuneACCESS, this table was stored by TCRdb with only in-frame sequences that have V and J called. A share of the clones is absent; for the studies checked, an unresolved V gene accounts for under half, and the remainder has no known explanation. This sample is represented by roughly 300,000 clones; 75% to 90% of them were singletons. The ten largest clones represent around 0.84% of the sample. The sequencing sample was made of PBMCs. These receptors all come from a woman between 18 and 29 years old in good health and CMV-seronegative.

This chain connects TRBV7-2 to TRBJ2-7; 12 bases fit TRBD2. This CDR3 region has 19 residues. Germline assignment: CDR1 SGHTA and CDR2 FQGNSA. The J segment lost 5 bases and the V segment lost 2 bases, leaving 16 bases of the junction unmatched. CDR3 nucleotide sequence: TGTGCCAGCAGCTTAAGCATCTTCGGGACTAGCGGGTTGCGGGACGAGCAGTACTTC. Residues: CASSLSIFGTSGLRDEQYF.

This sequence joins TRBV2 and TRBJ1-3; weak D call: TRBD1 (5 bases). With 0 bases removed from V and 4 bases from J, the gap between germline ends came to 7 bases. Germline V gene lookup returns CDR1 SNHLY and CDR2 FYNNEI. This CDR3 is built from 14 residues. The CDR3 sequence: CASSEATAGNTIYF. The CDR3 nucleotides read TGTGCCAGCAGTGAAGCGACAGCCGGAAACACCATATATTTT.